Sequencing of this TCR beta chain was carried out in a study of cytomegalovirus exposure and HLA in healthy donors. 60 Vbeta and 13 Jbeta primers were used in PCR. Using immunoSEQ multiplex PCR, the repertoire was profiled, and TCRdb retains in-frame clones only, with some absent. The data contain roughly 120,000 clones, about 83% of them singletons. Study results and limitations: Reported performance of the classifier showed diagnosis of cytomegalovirus status with high specificity and sensitivity. Presence/absence analyses took donor sequencing depth as roughly uniform.

Germline V gene data show CDR1 as SGDLS and CDR2 as YYNGEE. Trimming cost V 0 bases and J 5 bases, with 14 bases left between them. This CDR3 contains 15 residues. This clone occurred once. Antigen specificity is unknown. This TCR came from a woman in her thirties or forties in good health and CMV-seropositive. The chain has TRBV9 and TRBJ2-5, with D possibly TRBD2 on 6 matching bases. The sequencing input was PBMCs. Here the CDR3 DNA reads TGTGCCAGCAGCGTAGTTGGGGGGTTCGGGGAGACCCAGTACTTC. It yields the protein CASSVVGGFGETQYF. Supplemented by reference TRBV9 and TRBJ2-5, the full variable domain reads DSGVTQTPKHLITATGQRVTLRCSPRSGDLSVYWYQQSLDQGLQFLIQYYNGEERAKGNILERFSAQQFPDLHSELNLSSLELGDSALYFCASSVVGGFGETQYFGPGTRLLVL.